This is a list of T cell receptor beta chains from one sample in a study of CD8 T cells in Susac syndrome. TCRdb re-called the immunoSEQ multiplex PCR reads through MiXCR, storing one row per CDR3 protein. The table lists about 290,000 distinct CDR3 sequences, 89% of them singletons, with more than 0.15% in the top ten. The sequenced sample was CD8+ T cells from PBMCs. The receptors were sampled from a human donor with multiple sclerosis. CDR3s include the opening cysteine and the closing phenylalanine or tryptophan. The order of the fields is V gene, clone size, D gene, J gene, CDR3 DNA, CDR3 protein. The D gene is left open where the match is weak. A row's size may be missing; if present it is once, few, many or a size class.

TRBV29-1	once	.	TRBJ1-3	TGCAGCGTTTTCTCTGGAAACACCATATATTTT	CSVFSGNTIYF
TRBV29-1	few	TRBD1	TRBJ2-7	TGCAGCGCCCGGACAGGGGGTAGCTACGAGCAGTACTTC	CSARTGGSYEQYF
TRBV5-1	.	TRBD1	TRBJ2-7	TGCGCCAGCAGCTTGGGAACGGGACAGAGCTCCTACGAGCAGTACTTC	CASSLGTGQSSYEQYF
TRBV11-3	.	.	TRBJ1-1	TGTGCCAGCAGCTCAAGGGGGGCGAGCACTGAAGCTTTCTTT	CASSSRGASTEAFF
TRBV5-4	once	.	TRBJ2-3	TGTGCCAGCAACAACCATGGGGGCACAGATACGCAGTATTTT	CASNNHGGTDTQYF
TRBV30	.	TRBD1	TRBJ2-5	TGTGCCTGGAGTCTCCAACAGGGGGCGAGGGAGACCCAGTACTTC	CAWSLQQGARETQYF
TRBV7-4	.	TRBD2	TRBJ2-3	TGTGCCAGCAGCTTAGATGGGACTAGCGGATGCACAGATACGCAGTATTTT	CASSLDGTSGCTDTQYF
TRBV4-1	.	TRBD2	TRBJ2-1	TGCGCCAGCAGTAGGCTAGCGGGAGTTAATGAGCAGTTCTTC	CASSRLAGVNEQFF
TRBV9	.	TRBD2	TRBJ2-1	TGTGCCAGCAGCAACCCGGGGACTAGCGGCCTGGAGCAGTTCTTC	CASSNPGTSGLEQFF
TRBV7-2	.	TRBD2	TRBJ2-1	TGTGCCAGCAGCTTACCCGGGAGGGCTCTGAATGAGCAGTTCTTC	CASSLPGRALNEQFF
TRBV7-9	.	TRBD1	TRBJ2-7	TGTGCCAGCAGCTCAGGACAGGCCCGATACGAGCAGTACTTC	CASSSGQARYEQYF
TRBV19	.	TRBD2	TRBJ2-1	TGTGCCAGTAAAGCGGGAACAAGGGAGCAGTTCTTC	CASKAGTREQFF
TRBV28	.	TRBD1	TRBJ2-1	TGTGCCAGCAGCCCCCGGACAGGGGCTTCCTACAATGAGCAGTTCTTC	CASSPRTGASYNEQFF
TRBV6-2/TRBV6-3	.	TRBD1	TRBJ2-7	TGTGCCAGCAGCTACAGGGGGAACTACGAGCAGTACTTC	CASSYRGNYEQYF
TRBV9	.	.	TRBJ2-7	TGTGCCAGCAGCTCATCGGGACTCTCCTACGAGCAGTACTTC	CASSSSGLSYEQYF
TRBV7-9	.	.	TRBJ1-2	TGTGCCAGCAGCCCAAGTGAGGGCTATGGCTACACCTTC	CASSPSEGYGYTF
TRBV9	.	TRBD1	TRBJ2-4	TGTGCCAGCAGCGGAGACAGGGGTCAAAACATTCAGTACTTC	CASSGDRGQNIQYF
TRBV15	.	TRBD2	TRBJ2-7	TGTGCCACCAGCAGAGATGCTCTAGCGGTGGACTACGAGCAGTACTTC	CATSRDALAVDYEQYF
TRBV15	.	TRBD1	TRBJ1-1	TGTGCCACCAGAACCAGGGGGGATAAAGGACCTGAAGCTTTCTTT	CATRTRGDKGPEAFF
TRBV29-1	.	.	TRBJ2-4	TGCAGCGCCGGACATGTTGGGGACATTCAGTACTTC	CSAGHVGDIQYF
TRBV9	.	.	TRBJ1-1	TGTGCCAGCAGCGTAGAGGCAGGGAACACTGAAGCTTTCTTT	CASSVEAGNTEAFF
TRBV4-2	.	.	TRBJ2-4	TGTGCCAGCAGCCAAGAACTGGCCGGGGACATTCAGTACTTC	CASSQELAGDIQYF
TRBV12-3/TRBV12-4	.	.	TRBJ1-1	TGTGCCAGCAGTTTTCCGGGTACTGAAGCTTTCTTT	CASSFPGTEAFF
TRBV7-9	.	.	TRBJ2-2	TGTGCCATCAAGGACAGCCAGGCGAACACCGGGGAGCTGTTTTTT	CAIKDSQANTGELFF
TRBV4-3	.	.	TRBJ1-1	TGCGCCAGCAGCCAAGATCACGAAGGGCTGAACACTGAAGCTTTCTTT	CASSQDHEGLNTEAFF
TRBV4-1	.	.	TRBJ1-3	TGCGCCAGCAGCCAAGACCCTTCTCTTGGAAACACCATATATTTT	CASSQDPSLGNTIYF
TRBV5-1	.	TRBD1	TRBJ1-1	TGCGCCAGCAGCACCACGACAGGGGCGGGCACTGAAGCTTTCTTT	CASSTTTGAGTEAFF
TRBV24-1	.	TRBD1	TRBJ1-4	TGTGCCACCAGTTCTTCGTCAGGGGGCCTAACGGAAAAACTGTTTTTT	CATSSSSGGLTEKLFF
TRBV19	.	.	TRBJ2-1	TGTGCCAGTAGTATCCAAGGAAACAATGAGCAGTTCTTC	CASSIQGNNEQFF
TRBV20-1	.	.	TRBJ2-3	TGCAGTGCCGTTAGTGGTGAGCAGGCGACAGATACGCAGTATTTT	CSAVSGEQATDTQYF
TRBV14	once	.	TRBJ1-1	TGTGCCAGCAGCCAAGAGGGCAGCAACACTGAAGCTTTCTTT	CASSQEGSNTEAFF
TRBV20-1	.	.	TRBJ2-1	TGCAGTGCTAGAAGGATAGGGGCCAATGAGCAGTTCTTC	CSARRIGANEQFF
TRBV5-6	.	TRBD2	TRBJ2-1	TGTGCCAGCAGCTTGGCAGCGGGGGGGCCCCATGAGCAGTTCTTC	CASSLAAGGPHEQFF
TRBV28	.	TRBD1	TRBJ2-1	TGTGCCAGCAGAACTCCGGACAGGGGGGTCAATGAGCAGTTCTTC	CASRTPDRGVNEQFF
TRBV27	.	.	TRBJ2-7	TGTGCCAGCAGTCCTCGGCGAGGCCACGAGCAGTACTTC	CASSPRRGHEQYF
TRBV15	.	TRBD1	TRBJ1-5	TGTGCCACCAGCAGAGATAGGGGGACAGGACATCCCCAGCATTTT	CATSRDRGTGHPQHF
TRBV9	.	TRBD1	TRBJ1-2	TGTGCCAGCAGCGAAGGGACAGGGGACCCCCCCTACACCTTC	CASSEGTGDPPYTF
TRBV19	.	TRBD1	TRBJ2-7	TGTGCCAGTAGTATAGCTCAGGGGGCGGACTACGAGCAGTACTTC	CASSIAQGADYEQYF